This TCR beta chain emerged from a study of blood T cell repertoires in COVID-19. Assay used: immunoSEQ multiplex PCR; TCRdb lists only in-frame clones, some missing. The sample lists roughly 50,000 clones, 86% occurring once. CDR1 is SGHNT and CDR2 is YENEEA in the germline V gene. This CDR3 is 14 amino acids long. The V and J ends lost 2 bases and 1 base respectively, with 6 bases between them. The sequence was collected from a woman between 55 and 75 years old with acute or convalescent COVID-19. The specimen sequenced was peripheral blood. The chain combines TRBV11-3 with TRBJ1-3; D ambiguous. The CDR3 coding sequence is TGTGCCAGCAGCTTAACGGGTTCTGGAAACACCATATATTTT. This codes for CASSLTGSGNTIYF.